Below, 15 T cell receptor beta chains from the same sample are listed, as sequenced in a study of blood T cell repertoires in COVID-19. Clones were read by immunoSEQ multiplex PCR, and TCRdb kept only the in-frame ones, dropping some. The profile shows about 280,000 clones, roughly 85% of them singletons. Material: peripheral blood. The receptors shown here come from a human donor in a cohort sampled during active COVID-19.

The V call is TRBV27, the J call TRBJ2-7; no definite D call. The CDR3 runs 14 residues. V lost 6 bases and J 2 bases, leaving 14 bases between the germline ends. Germline loops: CDR1 MNHEY, CDR2 SMNVEV (reference sequence). In DNA form, the CDR3 reads TGTGCCAGCAGCCGCGGAACCAGAGCCTACGAGCAGTACTTC. It yields the protein CASSRGTRAYEQYF.

This clone has a single count. The chain combines TRBV15 with TRBJ1-4, with 7 positions matching TRBD1. The CDR3 length is 14 residues. J lost 8 bases, V lost 3 bases, and 6 bases had no gene match. Germline V gene lookup returns CDR1 LNHNV and CDR2 YYDKDF (reference sequence). CDR3 residues: CATSRTGRGEKLFF. The CDR3, as DNA: TGTGCCACCAGCAGGACAGGGCGGGGAGAAAAACTGTTTTTT.

The chain recombines TRBV10-3 with TRBJ2-2, with 8 bases fitting TRBD1. The CDR3 extends over 16 amino acids. The germline V gene encodes CDR1 ENHRY and CDR2 SYGVKD. V was clipped by 2 bases and J by 7 bases; unmatched bases: 9. The CDR3 DNA is TGTGCCATCAGTGAGCCGACAGGGGTGAGAGGCGGGGAGCTGTTTTTT. This sequence encodes CAISEPTGVRGGELFF.

The chain employs TRBV30 and TRBJ2-2; the match to TRBD1 covers 10 bases. V shed 7 bases, J shed 5 bases, and the junction held 7 bases outside the gene matches. This CDR3 has 14 amino acids. The V gene's germline CDR1 is GTSNPN and CDR2 SVGIG (reference sequence). Here the CDR3 DNA reads TGTGCCTCGCATGCGGGACAGGGGACCGGGGAGCTGTTTTTT. This codes for CASHAGQGTGELFF. The full variable domain, in which reference TRBV30 and TRBJ2-2 provide the parts outside the CDR3, is SQTIHQWPATLVQPVGSPLSLECTVEGTSNPNLYWYRQAAGRGLQLLFYSVGIGQISSEVPQNLSASRPQDRQFILSSKKLLLSDSGFYLCASHAGQGTGELFFGEGSRLTVL.

The V and J genes are TRBV28 and TRBJ1-1; D not resolved. The length of the CDR3 is 13 residues. Trimming took 3 bases from V and 1 from J, leaving 6 bases between them. CDR1 is MDHEN and CDR2 is SYDVKM in the germline V gene. DNA for the CDR3: TGTGCCAGCAGTTTCTCCAGGAACACTGAAGCTTTCTTT. Translated, it gives CASSFSRNTEAFF.

The chain recombines TRBV19 with TRBJ2-7; 10 positions match TRBD1. From germline, CDR1 is LNHDA and CDR2 SQIVND (reference sequence). This CDR3 is built from 16 residues. V lost 6 bases to trimming and J lost 2 bases; unmatched junction nucleotides: 10. The CDR3 DNA follows: TGTGCCAGTAGGAGGTCCGGGACAGGGGCTCCCTACGAGCAGTACTTC. Translation: CASRRSGTGAPYEQYF. The full variable domain, with the rest looked up from reference TRBV19 and TRBJ2-7, is DGGITQSPKYLFRKEGQNVTLSCEQNLNHDAMYWYRQDPGQGLRLIYYSQIVNDFQKGDIAEGYSVSREKKESFPLTVTSAQKNPTAFYLCASRRSGTGAPYEQYFGPGTRLTVT.

The chain combines TRBV10-3 with TRBJ2-7; 11 bases line up with TRBD2. The CDR3 extends over 16 amino acids. V was pared by 4 bases and J by 4 bases, with 9 bases of the junction left unmatched. The germline CDR1 and CDR2 sequences are ENHRY and SYGVKD. The CDR3, as DNA: TGTGCCATCAGTGTATCCGGGGCTAGCGGGGGGTACGAGCAGTACTTC. This sequence encodes CAISVSGASGGYEQYF.

J is TRBJ2-2 and V is TRBV5-4, with D possibly TRBD1 on 6 matching bases. V lost 3 bases to trimming and J lost 5 bases, with 20 bases between them. The germline V gene encodes CDR1 SGHNT and CDR2 YYREEE (reference sequence). The CDR3 is 17 amino acids. CDR3 coding DNA: TGTGCCAGCAGCTCTTCACAGGGCCCAAGCCTTACCGGGGAGCTGTTTTTT. It specifies CASSSSQGPSLTGELFF.

The genes are TRBV9 and TRBJ2-2; 11 bases line up with TRBD2. Germline assignment: CDR1 SGDLS and CDR2 YYNGEE. The CDR3 is 16 residues long. Trimming removed 7 bases from V and 4 bases from J; junction bases left unmatched: 9. The CDR3 reads CASSLTSGSVTGELFF. CDR3 sequence (DNA): TGTGCCAGCTCCTTAACTAGCGGGAGCGTCACCGGGGAGCTGTTTTTT.

J is TRBJ2-1 and V is TRBV7-2, with D possibly TRBD2 on 6 matching bases. Trimming shortened V by 6 bases and J by 5 bases, and 20 bases separated the two germline ends. The length of the CDR3 is 16 residues. Germline CDR1 reads SGHTA; CDR2 reads FQGNSA. This CDR3 reads CASSLLPGLGNNEQFF. The CDR3 coding sequence is TGTGCCAGCAGTTTGCTTCCGGGACTCGGGAACAATGAGCAGTTCTTC. Supplemented by reference TRBV7-2 and TRBJ2-1, the full variable domain reads GAGVSQSPSNKVTEKGKDVELRCDPISGHTALYWYRQSLGQGLEFLIYFQGNSAPDKSGLPSDRFSAERTGGSVSTLTIQRTQQEDSAVYLCASSLLPGLGNNEQFFGPGTRLTVL.

The chain couples TRBV6-6 to TRBJ2-5; D call uncertain. V lost 2 bases and J lost 4, with 8 bases in between. Germline CDR1 reads MNHNY; CDR2 reads SVGAGI (reference sequence). CDR3 length: 13 residues. Here the CDR3 DNA reads TGTGCCAGCAGTTACGGCAGGTTAGAGACCCAGTACTTC. It specifies CASSYGRLETQYF.

This clone was counted once. The CDR3 nucleotides read TGTGCCAGCAGCTTGGGGCCGGCGGGAGGAAATTCCTACAATGAGCAGTTCTTC. This sequence encodes CASSLGPAGGNSYNEQFF. The chain combines TRBV5-4 with TRBJ2-1, with 8 bases lining up with TRBD2. The CDR3 length is 18 residues. Germline CDR1 SGHNT, CDR2 YYREEE (reference sequence). V dropped 0 bases and J dropped 1; count of bases not matched to a gene: 9.

As regards this clone: The junction departs from germline at one end; a sequencing error may be responsible. The sample carries other DNA sequences with the same CDR3. J is TRBJ1-2 and V is TRBV15; D gene uncertain. Germline V gene data show CDR1 as LNHNV and CDR2 as YYDKDF (reference sequence). The CDR3 loop spans 12 amino acids. CDR3 in amino acids: CATSRDSETEYF. The CDR3 DNA is TGTGCCACCAGCAGAGATTCGGAGACGGAATACTTC.

This chain connects TRBV10-3 to TRBJ2-2, with TRBD2 matching over 8 bases. The trim removed 2 bases at V and 6 bases at J, leaving 5 bases unmatched. Germline V gene sequence: CDR1 ENHRY, CDR2 SYGVKD. The CDR3 runs to 15 residues. For the CDR3, the DNA is TGTGCCATCAGTGAGACAGCGGGAGCGTCCGGGGAGCTGTTTTTT. This gives the protein CAISETAGASGELFF.

This chain connects TRBV7-2 to TRBJ2-1; maybe TRBD1 (6 bases). V gave up 1 base and J gave up 2 bases, with 9 bases separating them. Germline CDR1 reads SGHTA; CDR2 reads FQGNSA. The length of the CDR3 is 15 residues. The CDR3, as DNA: TGTGCCAGCAGCTTAGGCCAGGGGACCTACAATGAGCAGTTCTTC. It codes for CASSLGQGTYNEQFF.